Presented here are 5 T cell receptor beta chains from one specimen sequenced in a study of shared clonotypes between healthy human individuals. The protocol was immunoSEQ multiplex PCR, while the TCRdb copy is restricted to in-frame clones and leaves out a portion. The sample comprises approximately 2.5 million clones, approximately 90% of which are singletons, and about 0.13% rests with the top ten. The sample consisted of naive CD4+ T cells sorted from blood. Subset here: CD45RA+ positively selected. These receptors came from a man between 18 and 35 years old in good health.

CDR3 bases: TGTGCCAGCTCACCACCTTCAGGGGTAGAGACCCAGTACTTC. Protein product: CASSPPSGVETQYF. The rearrangement links TRBV18 to TRBJ2-5; weak D call: TRBD1 (6 bases). Germline V gene lookup returns CDR1 KGHSH and CDR2 LQKENI. The V end was cut by 0 bases, the J end by 4 bases, with 9 bases between. The CDR3 loop spans 14 amino acids.

V gene TRBV9 combines with J gene TRBJ1-1, with a possible D match to TRBD1 (5 bases). Germline loops: CDR1 SGDLS, CDR2 YYNGEE. The V and J ends lost 3 bases and 4 bases respectively, with 10 bases between them. The CDR3 is 13 amino acids. Here the CDR3 DNA reads TGTGCCAGCAGCGGAGGGGCGGGCACTGAAGCTTTCTTT. It translates to CASSGGAGTEAFF. The whole variable domain, filled in from reference TRBV9 and TRBJ1-1, reads DSGVTQTPKHLITATGQRVTLRCSPRSGDLSVYWYQQSLDQGLQFLIQYYNGEERAKGNILERFSAQQFPDLHSELNLSSLELGDSALYFCASSGGAGTEAFFGQGTRLTVV.

This chain uses TRBV10-1 with TRBJ2-5; D is unclear. The CDR3 is made up of 17 amino acids. V lost 2 bases to trimming and J lost 5 bases, with 21 bases between them. Germline V gene sequence: CDR1 WNHNN, CDR2 SYGVQD (reference sequence). In DNA form, the CDR3 reads TGCGCCAGCAGTGAGGGGCAGCCCAGCTGGGAATTGGAGACCCAGTACTTC. Its protein is CASSEGQPSWELETQYF.

This clone was recorded a few times. This chain uses TRBV11-2 with TRBJ2-1, with D possibly TRBD2 on 6 matching bases. The CDR3 is made up of 14 amino acids. Germline V lookup: CDR1 SGHAT, CDR2 FQNNGV. V lost 4 bases and J lost 5, with 12 bases in between. For the CDR3, the DNA is TGTGCCAGCAGCTCTGGAAGGACTAACAATGAGCAGTTCTTC. Translation: CASSSGRTNNEQFF.

With respect to this clone: This specimen includes other DNA sequences encoding the same CDR3. CDR3 amino acids: CSVEAGGLAKNIQYF. CDR3 DNA sequence: TGCAGCGTTGAAGCAGGGGGGTTAGCCAAAAACATTCAGTACTTC. This chain joins TRBV29-1 and TRBJ2-4; a possible D gene is TRBD1 (7 bases). Trimming pared 1 base from V and 0 bases from J, leaving 10 bases between. Germline CDR1 SQVTM, CDR2 ANQGSEA. This CDR3 is built from 15 residues.